The 21 T cell receptor beta chains listed next were all sequenced from one sample in a study of vaccination and CD4 T cells after COVID-19. An Oncomine TCR Beta short-read assay was used to sequence the DNA from cultured CD4+ T cells. TCRdb redid the calling of the PCR reads with MiXCR, one entry per CDR3 protein. The data hold 8,000 to 9,500 distinct CDR3 sequences, with 60% observed a single time. These TCRs' antigens remain unknown. This sample's treatment: roughly ten-day PBMC culture with coronavirus spike peptide pools or control peptides (ViraFEST assay). Sample: cultured CD4+ T cells from blood, taken after SARS-CoV-2 vaccination. The source is a human donor with COVID-19.

CDR3: CASSVHGTLGETQYF. The CDR3 region has the DNA TGTGCCAGCAGTGTTCACGGAACCTTGGGAGAGACCCAGTACTTC. The chain is built from TRBV25-1 and TRBJ2-5; D not resolved. Deletions cut 4 bases from V and 4 bases from J, with 16 bases between. Germline CDR1 is MGHDK and CDR2 is SYGVNS. The CDR3 is 15 residues long.

Only a few counts were recorded for this clonotype. This chain connects TRBV6-1 to TRBJ1-1; tentative D call: TRBD1 (6 bases). V lost 6 bases, J lost 6 bases, and 14 bases lay in between. Germline CDR1 reads MNHNS; CDR2 reads SASEGT. This CDR3 has 13 amino acids. CDR3 sequence reads: CASRITGFSEAFF. The CDR3 DNA is TGTGCCAGCAGAATCACAGGGTTTTCTGAAGCTTTCTTT.

This sequence joins TRBV7-2 and TRBJ1-5, with TRBD1 identical over 8 bases. The CDR3 spans 16 residues. The V gene's germline CDR1 is SGHTA and CDR2 FQGNSA. Germline trimming cut 1 base from V and 2 bases from J; bases unmatched to any gene: 4. The CDR3 loop is CASSLVTGAGNQPQHF. For the CDR3, the DNA is TGTGCCAGCAGCTTAGTGACAGGGGCTGGCAATCAGCCCCAGCATTTT.

The chain links TRBV28 to TRBJ1-3; no reliable D call. In germline, CDR1 is MDHEN, CDR2 SYDVKM. The CDR3 loop spans 17 amino acids. Deletions cut 6 bases from V and 0 bases from J, with 18 bases between. For the CDR3, the DNA is TGTGCCAGCAGCCCGAACGTTGGACTACCCTCTGGAAACACCATATATTTT. This translates into CASSPNVGLPSGNTIYF.

This clonotype was seen only once. An end of the junction differs from the germline gene, which may be a read error. The rearrangement joins TRBV5-4 to TRBJ1-1, with D tentatively TRBD1 (5 bases). Germline loops: CDR1 SGHNT, CDR2 YYREEE (reference sequence). This CDR3 has 15 amino acids. CDR3 bases: TGTGCCAGCAGCTTGGAGAGGGGCCGGTACACCGAAGCTTTCTTT. Protein product: CASSLERGRYTEAFF.

The chain couples TRBV11-2 to TRBJ2-1, with D perhaps TRBD2 (6 bases). In germline, CDR1 is SGHAT, CDR2 FQNNGV. Trimming took off 7 bases at V and 4 bases at J, with 20 bases between the two ends. CDR3 length equals 16 residues. CDR3 sequence (DNA): TGTGCCAGCACCCTTGAGGTTAGGCGGGGATACAATGAGCAGTTCTTC. Translating gives CASTLEVRRGYNEQFF.

This clonotype has just one count. The chain is built from TRBV5-1 and TRBJ2-5, with 7 positions matching TRBD1. CDR1 and CDR2 from the germline V gene are SGHRS and YFSETQ. V shed 4 bases, J shed 5 bases, and the junction held 8 bases outside the gene matches. The CDR3 is made up of 14 amino acids. CDR3 loop: CASSRRQGSETQYF. CDR3 coding DNA: TGCGCCAGCAGCAGAAGACAGGGTTCTGAGACCCAGTACTTC.

V usage is TRBV19 and J usage is TRBJ2-4; D is perhaps TRBD1 or TRBD2 (7 bases each). Germline loops: CDR1 LNHDA, CDR2 SQIVND (reference sequence). V was cut by 1 base and J by 4 bases, with 14 bases left in between. The CDR3 sequence is 16 residues long. DNA for the CDR3: TGTGCCAGTAGTATAGGGGGGGGACAGCAAAAAAACATTCAGTACTTC. Protein sequence: CASSIGGGQQKNIQYF.

V gene TRBV25-1 combines with J gene TRBJ2-7; D uncertain. The CDR3 has 14 residues. V lost 3 bases and J lost 0, with 9 bases in between. The V gene's germline CDR1 is MGHDK and CDR2 SYGVNS. CDR3 coding DNA: TGTGCCAGCAGTGATCACAGACTCTCCTACGAGCAGTACTTC. Translating gives CASSDHRLSYEQYF.

This clonotype was seen a few times. V gene TRBV15 combines with J gene TRBJ1-5; 10 bases are a match to TRBD1. Trimming at V came to 4 bases and at J to 4 bases, leaving 10 bases not matched to a gene. Germline V gives CDR1 LNHNV, CDR2 YYDKDF (reference sequence). The CDR3 has 17 residues. The CDR3 loop is CATSKRTGTGVNQPQHF. The CDR3 nucleotides are TGTGCCACCAGCAAACGAACCGGGACAGGGGTTAATCAGCCCCAGCATTTT.

The table lists this clonotype with a few counts. The rearrangement links TRBV7-7 to TRBJ1-5; D call uncertain. The CDR3 is 10 amino acids. Per the germline V gene, CDR1 is SSHAT and CDR2 is FNYEAQ (reference sequence). In DNA, the CDR3 is TGTGCTACCCTCTGGCAGCCCCAGCATTTT. Amino acid sequence: CATLWQPQHF.

The chain is built from TRBV20-1 and TRBJ2-1; 9 nucleotides line up with TRBD1. Germline V gene lookup returns CDR1 DFQATT and CDR2 SNEGSKA (reference sequence). This CDR3 region has 12 residues. With 7 bases clipped from V and 12 bases from J, the junction kept 10 bases outside the gene matches. For the CDR3, the DNA is TGCAGTGGCCATGGGACAGGGAGGGGGCAGTTCTTC. Its protein is CSGHGTGRGQFF.

J is TRBJ1-1 and V is TRBV2; perhaps TRBD1 as D (5 bases). CDR3 length equals 13 residues. The germline V gene has CDR1 SNHLY and CDR2 FYNNEI. The germline V and J ends were trimmed by 8 bases and 1 base, with 11 bases remaining between them. In nucleotides, the CDR3 is TGTGCCAGCTTTACAGGAGGGAACACTGAAGCTTTCTTT. It specifies CASFTGGNTEAFF.

This clonotype was observed once. The chain joins TRBV6-1 to TRBJ2-3; D possibly matches TRBD1 or TRBD2 (5 bases each). Germline CDR1 reads MNHNS; CDR2 reads SASEGT. There are 14 residues in the CDR3. Trimming cost V 8 bases and J 0 bases, with 12 bases left between them. CDR3 loop: CASVGGFSTDTQYF. DNA for the CDR3: TGTGCCAGCGTTGGGGGTTTCAGCACAGATACGCAGTATTTT.

For this clonotype: Mismatch with germline at one junction end may stem from a read error. For the CDR3, the DNA is TGTGCTAGCAGCTTAATAGGTGCAGCAGATACGCAGTATTTT. Translated, it gives CASSLIGAADTQYF. The chain is built from TRBV7-7 and TRBJ2-3, with D unresolved. The CDR3 is 14 residues long. Germline V CDR1 and CDR2: SSHAT, FNYEAQ (reference sequence).

The gene calls are TRBV6-1 and TRBJ2-5; 7 bases are a match to TRBD2. The V and J ends lost 5 bases and 3 bases, in that order; junction bases with no gene match: 6. The CDR3 loop spans 14 amino acids. Germline CDR1 and CDR2: MNHNS and SASEGT. CDR3 sequence (DNA): TGTGCCAGCAGTCCTGCCGGACTAGAAGAGACCCAGTACTTC. This sequence encodes CASSPAGLEETQYF.

This clonotype was detected only a few times. The chain carries TRBV6-1 and TRBJ2-7; maybe TRBD2 (6 bases). Germline-derived CDR1 and CDR2 are MNHNS and SASEGT. Trimming removed 4 bases from V and 4 bases from J, with 11 bases in between. CDR3 size: 13 residues. The CDR3 loop reads CASSAAGRYEQYF. CDR3 nucleotides: TGTGCCAGCAGTGCAGCAGGGAGGTACGAGCAGTACTTC.

This chain links TRBV30 with TRBJ2-7, with D perhaps matching TRBD1 (5 bases). CDR1 GTSNPN and CDR2 SVGIG come from the germline V gene (reference sequence). The germline V and J ends were trimmed by 4 bases and 8 bases, with 12 bases remaining between them. CDR3 length equals 11 residues. DNA of the CDR3: TGTGCCTGGATTTCAGGGATAAAGCAGTACTTC. It translates to CAWISGIKQYF.

This clonotype was detected only a few times. This chain links TRBV28 with TRBJ1-5; 9 bases are shared with TRBD1. V was clipped by 5 bases and J by 6 bases; unmatched bases: 8. The CDR3 sequence is 15 residues long. CDR1 is MDHEN and CDR2 is SYDVKM in the germline V gene. The CDR3 sequence is CASSLPGQGSQPQHF. The CDR3 DNA sequence: TGTGCCAGCAGTCTACCTGGACAGGGGAGTCAGCCCCAGCATTTT.

This clonotype was recorded once. The chain is built from TRBV6-1 and TRBJ2-7; tentatively, D is TRBD1 (6 bases). The germline V and J ends were trimmed by 8 bases and 6 bases, with 11 bases remaining between them. This CDR3 spans 11 amino acids. Germline V CDR1 and CDR2: MNHNS, SASEGT. CDR3 protein: CASATGPEQYF. The CDR3 DNA is TGTGCCAGCGCAACAGGGCCCGAGCAGTACTTC.

The chain joins TRBV28 to TRBJ1-5; 7 nucleotides line up with TRBD1. V shed 7 bases and J 6 bases; nucleotides not matched to a gene: 9. The length of the CDR3 is 14 residues. Per germline, CDR1 MDHEN and CDR2 SYDVKM. Here the CDR3 reads CASITGGGFQPQHF. In DNA, the CDR3 is TGTGCCAGCATCACCGGAGGGGGCTTTCAGCCCCAGCATTTT.